One and the same sample provided the 3 T cell receptor beta chains below, sequenced in a study of a mutant IDH1 vaccine in newly diagnosed glioma. The antigens for these receptors are not known. Data came from immunoSEQ multiplex PCR; TCRdb stores just in-frame clones and leaves some out. The data show about 46,000 clones, roughly 92% seen once. The time point was: week 35, safety follow-up. The vaccine gave 300 ug of a 20-mer mutant IDH1 peptide subcutaneously per dose. The sample in question was PBMCs, obtained from a glioma patient whose treatment included an IDH1 peptide vaccine. The receptors derive from a man aged 45-65 years with glioma.

The chain employs TRBV10-2 and TRBJ2-2; D gene ambiguous. This CDR3 is built from 17 residues. Trimming removed 2 bases from V and 2 bases from J, with 15 bases in between. Germline V gene data show CDR1 as WSHSY and CDR2 as SAAADI. CDR3 in DNA: TGCGCCAGCAGTGAGGGGTACTGGCCGTTAAACACCGGGGAGCTGTTTTTT. This encodes CASSEGYWPLNTGELFF.

V gene TRBV6-1 combines with J gene TRBJ1-6; D remains unclear. The CDR3 runs to 15 residues. V gave up 7 bases and J gave up 0 bases, with 10 bases separating them. The germline V gene encodes CDR1 MNHNS and CDR2 SASEGT. The CDR3 sequence: CASITYNSYNSPLHF. In DNA, the CDR3 is TGTGCCAGCATCACCTACAACTCCTATAATTCACCCCTCCACTTT.

The chain joins TRBV7-2 to TRBJ1-2; 7 bases are shared with TRBD1. The V gene's germline CDR1 is SGHTA and CDR2 FQGNSA. V shed 4 bases and J 0 bases; nucleotides not matched to a gene: 8. The CDR3 contains 16 residues. CDR3 region: CASSSQSGGANYGYTF. Here the CDR3 DNA reads TGTGCCAGCAGCTCCCAATCAGGGGGAGCTAACTATGGCTACACCTTC.